The 6 T cell receptor beta chains below all came from one sample that was sequenced in a study of human T cells and chemical hapten exposure. Time point specified: patch test 1, 2 weeks after DPC sensitization. Treatment specified: therapeutic diphenylcyclopropenone sensitization with weekly scalp DPC. TCRdb fed the RACE reads into MiXCR, producing one record per CDR3 protein. The table lists tens of thousands of distinct CDR3 sequences, 9.8% of them singletons. The source was whole blood, collected in connection with sensitization to the hapten diphenylcyclopropenone (DPC). The origin of the receptors is a middle-aged woman with alopecia areata. Some clones in this sample may be carry-over from other donors' samples.

The table lists this clonotype with a few counts. In nucleotides, the CDR3 is TGTGCCAGCAGTTCCCCGACAGGGCCCACTGAAGCTTTCTTT. Translated: CASSSPTGPTEAFF. The rearrangement joins TRBV6-6 to TRBJ1-1, with 7 bases matching TRBD1. The CDR3 contains 14 residues. From germline, CDR1 is MNHNY and CDR2 SVGAGI (reference sequence). The trim removed 4 bases at V and 4 bases at J, leaving 6 bases unmatched.

This clonotype was seen many times. The chain recombines TRBV3-1 with TRBJ1-5; possible D gene TRBD1, 6 bases. The V end lost 2 bases, the J end lost 1 base, and 9 bases lay between the germline ends. CDR1 is LGHDT, CDR2 YNNKEL, per germline (reference sequence). The CDR3 loop spans 15 amino acids. CDR3 residues: CASSQSTGSNQPQHF. Written as DNA, the CDR3 is TGTGCCAGCAGCCAATCTACAGGGAGCAATCAGCCCCAGCATTTT.

The rearrangement links TRBV7-9 to TRBJ2-3; D gene unclear. Trimming stripped 2 bases from V and 3 bases from J, with 9 bases between. The CDR3 contains 14 residues. Germline V CDR1 and CDR2: SEHNR, FQNEAQ (reference sequence). As DNA, the CDR3 is TGTGCCAGCAGCTTACACGGTGCTACAGATACGCAGTATTTT. Encoded protein: CASSLHGATDTQYF. The variable domain in full, completed from reference TRBV7-9 and TRBJ2-3, reads DTGVSQNPRHKITKRGQNVTFRCDPISEHNRLYWYRQTLGQGPEFLTYFQNEAQLEKSRLLSDRFSAERPKGSFSTLEIQRTEQGDSAMYLCASSLHGATDTQYFGPGTRLTVL.

The table lists this clonotype with many counts. The gene calls are TRBV11-3 and TRBJ2-1; TRBD1 agrees at 9 bases. Per the germline V gene, CDR1 is SGHNT and CDR2 is YENEEA. The CDR3 has 18 amino acids. The V and J ends lost 0 bases and 1 base, in that order; junction bases with no gene match: 7. In DNA, the CDR3 is TGTGCCAGCAGCTTAGATCATTCGGGGACAGGGTCCTACAATGAGCAGTTCTTC. It is translated as CASSLDHSGTGSYNEQFF.

This clonotype was seen many times. The chain joins TRBV12-3 or TRBV12-4 to TRBJ1-5; D is possibly TRBD1 (5 bases). Trimming cost V 0 bases and J 0 bases, with 12 bases left between them. The CDR3 consists of 17 residues. For the CDR3, the DNA is TGTGCCAGCAGTTTAGCCCAGACGGGACTTAGCAATCAGCCCCAGCATTTT. Its translation is CASSLAQTGLSNQPQHF.

This clonotype was observed at least ten times. The rearrangement uses TRBV7-2 and TRBJ2-1; D gene unclear. Germline V gene sequence: CDR1 SGHTA, CDR2 FQGNSA. V lost 0 bases and J lost 5, with 8 bases in between. CDR3 size: 14 residues. The CDR3 DNA reads as TGTGCCAGCAGCTTAGCGTTCCAGAACAATGAGCAGTTCTTC. Translating it yields CASSLAFQNNEQFF.